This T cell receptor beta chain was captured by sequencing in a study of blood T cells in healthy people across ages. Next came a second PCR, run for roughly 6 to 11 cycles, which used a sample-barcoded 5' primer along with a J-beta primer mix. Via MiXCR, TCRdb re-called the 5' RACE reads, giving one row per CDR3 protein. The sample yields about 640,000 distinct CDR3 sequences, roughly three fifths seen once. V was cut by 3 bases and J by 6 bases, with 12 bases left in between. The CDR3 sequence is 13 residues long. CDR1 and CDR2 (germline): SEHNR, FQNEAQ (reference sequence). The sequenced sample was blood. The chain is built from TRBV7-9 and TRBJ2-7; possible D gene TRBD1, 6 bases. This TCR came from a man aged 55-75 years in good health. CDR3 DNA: TGTGCCAGCAGCTTCTTCACAGGGAGCGAGCAGTACTTC. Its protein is CASSFFTGSEQYF.